Listed below are T cell receptor beta chains from one sample, sequenced in a study of T cells in Graves' hyperthyroidism and ophthalmopathy. A single record per CDR3 protein comes from TCRdb applying MiXCR to the multiplex PCR reads. Of approximately 590,000 distinct CDR3 sequences listed, less than 20% are singletons. The sample consisted of blood. The receptors shown here come from a woman between 25 and 40 years old with Graves' hyperthyroidism. The CDR3 runs from the conserved cysteine through the conserved F or W. A D gene is named only where the DNA matches it firmly. Not every row has a clone size; where given, it reads once, few, many or a size class.

clone size,V gene,J gene,D gene,CDR3 DNA,CDR3 protein
-,TRBV10-3,TRBJ2-1,TRBD2,TGTGCCATCGGGGTAGCGGGCCTTCGGGGGGAGCAGTTCTTC,CAIGVAGLRGEQFF
few,TRBV7-9,TRBJ2-1,TRBD2,TGTGCCAGCACCCGGTCCCGACTAGCGCGGCAATATGAGCAGTTCTTC,CASTRSRLARQYEQFF
many,TRBV29-1,TRBJ1-1,-,TGCAGCGTGGAACCCGCTGGCGGGGCGCGCGCTGAAGCTTTCTTT,CSVEPAGGARAEAFF
few,TRBV3-2,TRBJ2-3,-,TGTGCCAGCAGCCAACTAGCGGGAGAGAGGCCAGATACGCAGTATTTT,CASSQLAGERPDTQYF
few,TRBV24-1,TRBJ2-1,-,TGTGCCACCAGTGCGGGCGGGGAAGCGCCCTACAATGAGCAGTTCTTC,CATSAGGEAPYNEQFF
-,TRBV15,TRBJ1-5,TRBD1,TGTGCCACCGGCGAACTTGGACAGGGGGCTCCCAATCAGCCCCAGCATTTT,CATGELGQGAPNQPQHF
many,TRBV20-1,TRBJ2-7,-,TGCAGTGCTAGAGAAGGGACTGCCATCTACGAGCAGTACTTC,CSAREGTAIYEQYF
many,TRBV30,TRBJ2-3,-,TGTGCCTGGAGTGTTCACTTAACAGATACGCAGTATTTT,CAWSVHLTDTQYF
-,TRBV2,TRBJ2-1,-,TGTGCCAGCAGTGGCGCACTGGAGGGGGGCAGCTCCTACAATGAGCAGTTCTTC,CASSGALEGGSSYNEQFF
many,TRBV27,TRBJ2-1,-,TGTGCCAGCAGTTTGGGAGCTAGCTTCGATGAGCAGTTCTTC,CASSLGASFDEQFF
many,TRBV5-1,TRBJ2-7,-,TGCGCCAGCAGCTTCCAGGGTGACGAGCAGTACTTC,CASSFQGDEQYF
many,TRBV20-1,TRBJ1-4,-,TGCAGTGCCGCCCGGACGGCAGGGGCGGGGGAAAAACTGTTTTTT,CSAARTAGAGEKLFF
-,TRBV27,TRBJ1-4,-,TGTGCCAGCAGTTTATTCTCTAATGAAAAACTGTTTTTT,CASSLFSNEKLFF
-,TRBV29-1,TRBJ2-7,-,TGCGCCAGCAGCATCCAAAGGAGCTCCTACGAGCAGTACTTC,CASSIQRSSYEQYF
few,TRBV20-1,TRBJ1-2,-,TGCAGTGCTAGATCCGGGACGGGCTATGGCTACACCTTC,CSARSGTGYGYTF
many,TRBV15,TRBJ1-5,-,TGTGCCACCAGCAGAGGACACCTGAAGAAGGGCAATCAGCCCCAGCATTTT,CATSRGHLKKGNQPQHF
many,TRBV20-1,TRBJ2-5,-,TGCAGTGGGGTGGGGGTATGGGTGGAGACCCAGTACTTC,CSGVGVWVETQYF
many,TRBV14,TRBJ1-2,-,TGTGCCAGCAGCCAAGTCTCGAAGGGGTATGGCTACACCTTC,CASSQVSKGYGYTF
few,TRBV4-3,TRBJ2-2,TRBD2,TGCGCCAGCAGCCAAGGTTCGCTAGCGGGAGTTGCCGGGGAGCTGTTTTTT,CASSQGSLAGVAGELFF
many,TRBV20-1,TRBJ2-7,TRBD2,TGCAGTGCTAGAGAGGGACTAGCCCGTCGCGAGCAGTACTTC,CSAREGLARREQYF
few,TRBV20-1,TRBJ2-1,-,TGCAGTGCTAGGGATGCTGAGCAGTTCTTC,CSARDAEQFF